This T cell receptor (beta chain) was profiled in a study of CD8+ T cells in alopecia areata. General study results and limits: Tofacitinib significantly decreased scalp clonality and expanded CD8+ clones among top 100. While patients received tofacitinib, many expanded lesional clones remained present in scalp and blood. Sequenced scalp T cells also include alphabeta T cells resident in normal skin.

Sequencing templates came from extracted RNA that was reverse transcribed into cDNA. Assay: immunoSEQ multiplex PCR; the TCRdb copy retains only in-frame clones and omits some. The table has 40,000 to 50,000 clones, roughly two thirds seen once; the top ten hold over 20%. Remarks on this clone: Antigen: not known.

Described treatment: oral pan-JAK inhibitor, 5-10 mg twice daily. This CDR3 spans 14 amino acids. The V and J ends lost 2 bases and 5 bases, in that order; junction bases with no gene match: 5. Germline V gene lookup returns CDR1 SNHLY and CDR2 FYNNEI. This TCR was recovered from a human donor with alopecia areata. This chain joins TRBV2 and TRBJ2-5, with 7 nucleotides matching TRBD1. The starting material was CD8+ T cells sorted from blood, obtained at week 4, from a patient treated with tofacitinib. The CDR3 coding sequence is TGTGCCAGCAGTGAAAACAGGGGACAGGAGACCCAGTACTTC. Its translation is CASSENRGQETQYF.